The source of this TCR beta chain is a study of cytomegalovirus exposure and HLA in healthy donors. The study ran its PCR with 60 Vbeta and 13 Jbeta primers. Only in-frame clones appear in the TCRdb table, and some are missing; sequencing was by immunoSEQ multiplex PCR. The sample holds 150,000 to 200,000 clones, around 81% seen once. Donors were nominally healthy when sampled, though unrecorded immune exposures were likely. CDR1 is MGHRA and CDR2 is YSYEKL in the germline V gene. The CDR3 spans 18 residues. General study results and limits: An analysis done earlier found most TCR beta V segments productive about 87% or about 30% of the time.

Comment on this clone: Its antigen remains unknown. Compared with germline, one end of the junction differs, possibly owing to a read error.

V gene TRBV4-1 combines with J gene TRBJ2-6; weak D call: TRBD1 (6 bases). This receptor was identified in a young woman in good health and CMV-seropositive. Specimen: PBMCs. The CDR3 reads CASSQDGTSNSGANGLTF. As DNA, the CDR3 is TGCGCCAGCAGCCAAGACGGGACATCTAACTCTGGGGCCAACGGCCTGACTTTC.